Listed below are T cell receptor beta chains from one sample, sequenced in a study of beta chain features in type 1 diabetes. TCRdb keeps only in-frame clones here, not all; method: immunoSEQ multiplex PCR. The data hold around 180,000 clones, with approximately 7.8% observed a single time. Material for sequencing was central memory CD4+ T cells from blood. These receptors were taken from a woman in her thirties or forties with type 1 diabetes. Both conserved end residues are part of each CDR3. Fields, in order: CDR3 DNA, CDR3 protein, J gene, D gene, CDR3 length, clone size, V gene. D genes are given only for firm matches. Size tells how often a clone was seen (once, few, many) or the class of an expanded clone, and some rows leave it out.

cdr3_nt: TGTGCCAGTAGTATGGGAGACAATCAGCCCCAGCATTTT
cdr3_aa: CASSMGDNQPQHF
j_call: TRBJ1-5
d_call: NA
cdr3_length: 13
clone_size: NA
v_call: TRBV19

cdr3_nt: TGTGCCAGCAGTTTACCGACCAGCGGGGGGGACAATGAGCAGTTCTTC
cdr3_aa: CASSLPTSGGDNEQFF
j_call: TRBJ2-1
d_call: TRBD2
cdr3_length: 16
clone_size: NA
v_call: TRBV28

cdr3_nt: TGTGCCAGCAGCGCCCTCGGGGGACCCTATGGCTACACCTTC
cdr3_aa: CASSALGGPYGYTF
j_call: TRBJ1-2
d_call: NA
cdr3_length: 14
clone_size: NA
v_call: TRBV9

cdr3_nt: TGTGCCAGCAGCCCCCAGGGACTAGGGGTAGAGACCCAGTACTTC
cdr3_aa: CASSPQGLGVETQYF
j_call: TRBJ2-5
d_call: TRBD2
cdr3_length: 15
clone_size: many
v_call: TRBV11-2

cdr3_nt: TGTGCCAGTAGTATCGGACAGCCGAACACTGAAGCTTTCTTT
cdr3_aa: CASSIGQPNTEAFF
j_call: TRBJ1-1
d_call: NA
cdr3_length: 14
clone_size: few
v_call: TRBV19

cdr3_nt: TGTGCCAGCAGCCTGGGACAGGCTAACGCTGAAGCTTTCTTT
cdr3_aa: CASSLGQANAEAFF
j_call: TRBJ1-1
d_call: TRBD1
cdr3_length: 14
clone_size: NA
v_call: TRBV7-2

cdr3_nt: TGTGCCAGCAGTAAAGCGGGGGGGGTCACTGAAGCTTTCTTT
cdr3_aa: CASSKAGGVTEAFF
j_call: TRBJ1-1
d_call: NA
cdr3_length: 14
clone_size: few
v_call: TRBV6-5

cdr3_nt: TGTGCCTGGGACTTTAATTCCGGGGAGCTGTTTTTT
cdr3_aa: CAWDFNSGELFF
j_call: TRBJ2-2
d_call: NA
cdr3_length: 12
clone_size: NA
v_call: TRBV30

cdr3_nt: TGTGCCAGCAGCGTCTCTAGCGAGGGAGATACGCAGTATTTT
cdr3_aa: CASSVSSEGDTQYF
j_call: TRBJ2-3
d_call: NA
cdr3_length: 14
clone_size: NA
v_call: TRBV9

cdr3_nt: TGTGCCAGCAGCCTGGGACAGGGCAGATCACCCCTCCACTTT
cdr3_aa: CASSLGQGRSPLHF
j_call: TRBJ1-6
d_call: TRBD1
cdr3_length: 14
clone_size: few
v_call: TRBV28

cdr3_nt: TGTGCCTGGGGCGACAGGGACAATCAGCCCCAGCATTTT
cdr3_aa: CAWGDRDNQPQHF
j_call: TRBJ1-5
d_call: TRBD1
cdr3_length: 13
clone_size: few
v_call: TRBV30

cdr3_nt: TGTGCCAGCAGCTTGGATTTTGGAGGCGAGCAGTACTTC
cdr3_aa: CASSLDFGGEQYF
j_call: TRBJ2-7
d_call: NA
cdr3_length: 13
clone_size: NA
v_call: TRBV5-4

cdr3_nt: TGTGCCAGCCCCCGACCCGACAGAAACTATGGCTACACCTTC
cdr3_aa: CASPRPDRNYGYTF
j_call: TRBJ1-2
d_call: NA
cdr3_length: 14
clone_size: few
v_call: TRBV18

cdr3_nt: TGTGCCTGGAGAGGACAGGCCGCCTATGGCTACACCTTC
cdr3_aa: CAWRGQAAYGYTF
j_call: TRBJ1-2
d_call: TRBD1
cdr3_length: 13
clone_size: few
v_call: TRBV30

cdr3_nt: TGTGCCAGCATTTATGCAGGTGGCTACACCTTC
cdr3_aa: CASIYAGGYTF
j_call: TRBJ1-2
d_call: NA
cdr3_length: 11
clone_size: few
v_call: TRBV28

cdr3_nt: TGTGCCAGCCTCAACGGCTACGAGCAGTACTTC
cdr3_aa: CASLNGYEQYF
j_call: TRBJ2-7
d_call: NA
cdr3_length: 11
clone_size: NA
v_call: TRBV18

cdr3_nt: TGTGCCAGCAGTTACCCCCCAGGGAATGAGCAGTTCTTC
cdr3_aa: CASSYPPGNEQFF
j_call: TRBJ2-1
d_call: NA
cdr3_length: 13
clone_size: few
v_call: TRBV6-6

cdr3_nt: TGTGCCATCAGATCGACAGACTCTGGAAACACCATATATTTT
cdr3_aa: CAIRSTDSGNTIYF
j_call: TRBJ1-3
d_call: NA
cdr3_length: 14
clone_size: few
v_call: TRBV10-3

cdr3_nt: TGTGCCACCGGGGTGGGAGTCTATGGCTACACCTTC
cdr3_aa: CATGVGVYGYTF
j_call: TRBJ1-2
d_call: NA
cdr3_length: 12
clone_size: NA
v_call: TRBV28

cdr3_nt: TGTGCCAGCAGACCCGGCGGGAACACTGAAGCTTTCTTT
cdr3_aa: CASRPGGNTEAFF
j_call: TRBJ1-1
d_call: NA
cdr3_length: 13
clone_size: few
v_call: TRBV7-2

cdr3_nt: TGTGCCAGTCGACCTCAGGGATCTAACTATGGCTACACCTTC
cdr3_aa: CASRPQGSNYGYTF
j_call: TRBJ1-2
d_call: NA
cdr3_length: 14
clone_size: few
v_call: TRBV19

cdr3_nt: TGTGCCAGCTCCCCCGCAGGGTCTGAAAAACTGTTTTTT
cdr3_aa: CASSPAGSEKLFF
j_call: TRBJ1-4
d_call: NA
cdr3_length: 13
clone_size: few
v_call: TRBV2

cdr3_nt: TGTGCCACCAGCAGAGAAGCGGGAGCGGAAACTTTCTTT
cdr3_aa: CATSREAGAETFF
j_call: TRBJ1-1
d_call: NA
cdr3_length: 13
clone_size: few
v_call: TRBV15

cdr3_nt: TGTGCCAGCAGCTTCCCCCCAGGGGCGGGGGGGACCGGGGAGCTGTTTTTT
cdr3_aa: CASSFPPGAGGTGELFF
j_call: TRBJ2-2
d_call: TRBD2
cdr3_length: 17
clone_size: NA
v_call: TRBV7-6